Each of the 25 T cell receptor beta chains below was sequenced from the same sample in a study of OX40 agonist ivuxolimab in advanced cancers. Clones were read by immunoSEQ multiplex PCR, and TCRdb kept only the in-frame ones, dropping some. The table shows 35,000 or so clones, with about 77% occurring only once. Sequences were derived from CD4+ or CD8+ T cells sorted from blood, sampled in a trial of the OX40 agonist ivuxolimab. These receptor sequences come from an adult with an advanced solid tumor such as melanoma, head and neck, liver or kidney cancer.

The V call is TRBV4-1, the J call TRBJ2-1; D possibly corresponds to TRBD2 (5 bases). The V end lost 1 base, the J end lost 9 bases, and 19 bases lay between the germline ends. CDR1 is MGHRA and CDR2 is YSYEKL in the germline V gene. CDR3 size: 16 residues. CDR3 in amino acids: CASSQVSLAHSGEQFF. The CDR3 region has the DNA TGCGCCAGCAGCCAAGTTAGTCTAGCCCACTCGGGTGAGCAGTTCTTC.

The chain employs TRBV6-5 and TRBJ2-1; D remains unclear. The CDR3 totals 13 residues. Germline V gene sequence: CDR1 MNHEY, CDR2 SVGAGI. Between the trimmed V and J ends, which lost 2 bases and 4 bases, there was a span of 6 bases. The DNA of the CDR3 is TGTGCCAGCAGTTACAGCAGATACAATGAGCAGTTCTTC. Translation gives CASSYSRYNEQFF.

V and J are TRBV28 and TRBJ2-7, with D perhaps matching TRBD2 (5 bases). The ends were cut back, 4 bases at V and 4 bases at J, with 20 bases in the middle. This CDR3 contains 16 residues. Germline V gives CDR1 MDHEN, CDR2 SYDVKM. CDR3 nucleotides: TGTGCCAGCAGTTGTCCTTTTGATGCGGGTAAGTACGAGCAGTACTTC. Residues: CASSCPFDAGKYEQYF. The full variable domain, completed using reference TRBV28 and TRBJ2-7, is DVKVTQSSRYLVKRTGEKVFLECVQDMDHENMFWYRQDPGLGLRLIYFSYDVKMKEKGDIPEGYSVSREKKERFSLILESASTNQTSMYLCASSCPFDAGKYEQYFGPGTRLTVT.

This clone appeared many times. This chain uses TRBV4-3 with TRBJ1-5, with 7 nucleotides matching TRBD1. CDR1 and CDR2 from the germline V gene are LGHNA and YSLEER. The CDR3 runs to 14 residues. The V segment lost 3 bases and the J segment 6 bases; nucleotides outside the gene matches: 5. Here the CDR3 reads CASSQTGTGQPQHF. CDR3 DNA: TGCGCCAGCAGCCAGACAGGGACGGGTCAGCCCCAGCATTTT.

The J gene is TRBJ2-1, the V gene TRBV14; 11 nucleotides line up with TRBD2. CDR1 and CDR2 (germline): SGHDN, FVKESK. The V segment lost 2 bases and the J segment 10 bases; nucleotides outside the gene matches: 4. CDR3 length equals 14 residues. The CDR3 loop is CASSQLLAGEEQFF. CDR3 bases: TGTGCCAGCAGCCAATTACTAGCGGGGGAGGAGCAGTTCTTC.

This sequence joins TRBV11-2 and TRBJ1-5; 7 bases agree with TRBD1. This CDR3 spans 17 amino acids. V lost 1 base to trimming and J lost 6 bases; unmatched junction nucleotides: 12. In germline, CDR1 is SGHAT, CDR2 FQNNGV. CDR3 in amino acids: CASSLASQGREAQPQHF. CDR3 sequence (DNA): TGTGCCAGCAGCTTAGCTTCACAGGGGCGAGAGGCTCAGCCCCAGCATTTT.

The rearrangement links TRBV28 to TRBJ1-1, with a weak D call TRBD1 (5 bases). The CDR3 contains 13 residues. The V end lost 10 bases, the J end lost 4 bases, and 16 bases lay between the germline ends. Looked up from germline, CDR1 is MDHEN and CDR2 is SYDVKM. The CDR3 sequence is CATLMGGSTEAFF. The CDR3 nucleotides are TGTGCCACCCTGATGGGGGGTTCCACTGAAGCTTTCTTT.

V gene TRBV18 combines with J gene TRBJ2-2; maybe TRBD1 (5 bases). The CDR3 is 13 residues long. Per the germline V gene, CDR1 is KGHSH and CDR2 is LQKENI. Trimming removed 5 bases at V and 4 bases at J, with 8 bases between. As DNA, the CDR3 is TGTGCCAGCTCAGACAGACTCACCGGGGAGCTGTTTTTT. Translating it yields CASSDRLTGELFF.

This clone was detected only a few times. The chain employs TRBV28 and TRBJ2-1; D is uncertain. V gave up 4 bases and J gave up 8 bases, with 24 bases separating them. CDR1 and CDR2 (germline): MDHEN, SYDVKM. The CDR3 consists of 17 residues. CDR3 bases: TGTGCCAGCAGTTATTCCCTGGACCACTCTTCCCGGGATGAGCAGTTCTTC. Its protein product is CASSYSLDHSSRDEQFF.

J is TRBJ2-7 and V is TRBV2; 7 bases align to TRBD1. CDR1 is SNHLY, CDR2 FYNNEI, per germline. Losses at the gene ends were 6 bases for V and 2 bases for J; bases not matched to a gene: 4. The CDR3 has 13 residues. The CDR3 region has the DNA TGTGCCAGCAGATTAACAGGGGCCTACGAGCAGTACTTC. This translates into CASRLTGAYEQYF. Together with reference TRBV2 and TRBJ2-7, the CDR3 gives the full variable domain: EPEVTQTPSHQVTQMGQEVILRCVPISNHLYFYWYRQILGQKVEFLVSFYNNEISEKSEIFDDQFSVERPDGSNFTLKIRSTKLEDSAMYFCASRLTGAYEQYFGPGTRLTVT.

This clone was counted once. The chain carries TRBV7-9 and TRBJ2-3; D is uncertain. V was clipped by 5 bases and J by 6 bases, with 15 bases between them. The CDR3 contains 14 residues. Germline CDR1 reads SEHNR; CDR2 reads FQNEAQ (reference sequence). The CDR3: CASSARLEGDTQYF. CDR3 DNA sequence: TGTGCCAGCAGCGCCCGCTTGGAAGGTGATACGCAGTATTTT.

The chain carries TRBV19 and TRBJ2-4, with D hard to call. The CDR3 is 17 residues long. Germline V lookup: CDR1 LNHDA, CDR2 SQIVND (reference sequence). V was cut by 5 bases and J by 0 bases, with 17 bases left in between. The CDR3 region has the DNA TGTGCCAGTAGTCCTCAAATGACACTACTAGCCAAAAACATTCAGTACTTC. This translates into CASSPQMTLLAKNIQYF.

CDR3 DNA sequence: TGTGCCAGCAGCCAGAACACCGGGGAGCTGTTTTTT. Amino acids: CASSQNTGELFF. This chain joins TRBV27 and TRBJ2-2; D call uncertain. V was pared by 6 bases and J by 1 base, with 3 bases between. The germline CDR1 and CDR2 sequences are MNHEY and SMNVEV (reference sequence). This CDR3 is 12 amino acids long.

The chain combines TRBV7-9 with TRBJ1-1; D is perhaps TRBD1 (6 bases). The V and J ends lost 5 bases and 8 bases respectively, with 12 bases between them. CDR3 length: 12 residues. Germline loops: CDR1 SEHNR, CDR2 FQNEAQ (reference sequence). The DNA for the CDR3 is TGTGCCAGCAGCCAGGGACAAAACGAAGCTTTCTTT. This codes for CASSQGQNEAFF.

The genes are TRBV7-8 and TRBJ2-5, with TRBD1 as a possible D gene (5 bases). The J call could be wrong; TRBJ2-7 is a better fit for the DNA end. The CDR3 runs 15 residues. Germline CDR1 SGHVS, CDR2 FQNEAQ. Here the CDR3 reads CASSLFPTVSYEQYF. CDR3 in DNA: TGTGCCAGCAGCTTATTCCCGACAGTTTCCTACGAGCAGTACTTC.

The chain combines TRBV7-9 with TRBJ2-7; 10 nucleotides align to TRBD1. Trimming at V came to 4 bases and at J to 3 bases, leaving 6 bases not matched to a gene. The CDR3 extends over 15 amino acids. CDR1 is SEHNR and CDR2 is FQNEAQ in the germline V gene (reference sequence). The CDR3 loop is CASSSPGTGDYEQYF. CDR3 nucleotides: TGTGCCAGCAGCTCCCCCGGGACAGGGGACTACGAGCAGTACTTC.

The chain joins TRBV28 to TRBJ1-1; 9 bases map to TRBD1. Per germline, CDR1 MDHEN and CDR2 SYDVKM. CDR3 length: 14 residues. Trimming cost V 2 bases and J 6 bases; bases outside gene matches: 4. Here the CDR3 DNA reads TGTGCCAGCAGTTTAACAGGGGGCTTGGCTGAAGCTTTCTTT. It specifies CASSLTGGLAEAFF.

This chain joins TRBV27 and TRBJ1-2; TRBD1 is a possible D gene (6 bases). Trimming pared 3 bases from V and 7 bases from J, leaving 12 bases between. CDR1 is MNHEY and CDR2 is SMNVEV in the germline V gene (reference sequence). The CDR3 loop spans 13 amino acids. The CDR3 sequence: CASSFHRASGYTF. Written as DNA, the CDR3 is TGTGCCAGCAGTTTTCACAGGGCCTCTGGCTACACCTTC.

This chain joins TRBV6-1 and TRBJ1-1; no definite D call. CDR1 is MNHNS and CDR2 is SASEGT in the germline V gene. CDR3 length: 14 residues. V lost 5 bases, J lost 0 bases, and 10 bases lay in between. Here the CDR3 DNA reads TGTGCCAGCAGTTTATGGACTGTGAACACTGAAGCTTTCTTT. Residues: CASSLWTVNTEAFF.

This chain connects TRBV6-4 to TRBJ2-1; the match to TRBD2 covers 7 bases. The junction had 3 bases not matched to a gene; V was cut back by 2 bases and J by 2 bases. This CDR3 region has 15 residues. Per germline, CDR1 MRHNA and CDR2 SNTAGT. The CDR3, as DNA: TGTGCCAGCAGTGACACGGGAGGCGCCTACAATGAGCAGTTCTTC. Translated, it gives CASSDTGGAYNEQFF.

This clone was seen more than once but under ten times. This rearrangement joins TRBV11-3 to TRBJ2-1, with a possible D match to TRBD2 (6 bases). Between the trimmed V and J ends, which lost 0 bases and 4 bases, there was a span of 10 bases. Germline-derived CDR1 and CDR2 are SGHNT and YENEEA. The CDR3 covers 15 residues. CDR3 sequence (DNA): TGTGCCAGCAGCTTAGATAGCGGATATTACAATGAGCAGTTCTTC. Residues: CASSLDSGYYNEQFF.

This clone was found once. V is TRBV5-6 and J is TRBJ2-5; TRBD1 is a possible D gene (6 bases). With 3 bases removed from V and 3 bases from J, the gap between germline ends came to 15 bases. From germline, CDR1 is SGHDT and CDR2 YYEEEE. The CDR3 runs 15 residues. The CDR3 nucleotides are TGTGCCAGCAGCTCCTGGACAGTACGAAAAGAGACCCAGTACTTC. Protein: CASSSWTVRKETQYF.

V is TRBV7-8 and J is TRBJ2-7; D gene uncertain. V shed 2 bases and J shed 5 bases, with 10 bases lying between them. The CDR3 runs 13 residues. Germline V gene sequence: CDR1 SGHVS, CDR2 FQNEAQ. Written as DNA, the CDR3 is TGTGCCAGCAGCTTAAGTTCCGTCCACGAGCAGTACTTC. Translated, it gives CASSLSSVHEQYF.

This clone was counted only a few times. The chain is built from TRBV4-3 and TRBJ1-5, with no clear D. Between the trimmed V and J ends, which lost 0 bases and 15 bases, there was a span of 15 bases. Germline CDR1 is LGHNA and CDR2 is YSLEER. The CDR3 has 13 amino acids. Here the CDR3 DNA reads TGCGCCAGCAGCCAAGATTTGACAAGCCCGAGGCATTTT. Translated: CASSQDLTSPRHF.

The V call is TRBV6-6, the J call TRBJ2-7, with 14 bases matching TRBD2. V lost 5 bases to trimming and J lost 5 bases; unmatched junction nucleotides: 5. There are 15 residues in the CDR3. Germline loops: CDR1 MNHNY, CDR2 SVGAGI (reference sequence). The CDR3 spells CASSLGLAGGNEQYF. The CDR3 coding sequence is TGTGCCAGCAGTCTTGGACTAGCGGGAGGAAACGAGCAGTACTTC.